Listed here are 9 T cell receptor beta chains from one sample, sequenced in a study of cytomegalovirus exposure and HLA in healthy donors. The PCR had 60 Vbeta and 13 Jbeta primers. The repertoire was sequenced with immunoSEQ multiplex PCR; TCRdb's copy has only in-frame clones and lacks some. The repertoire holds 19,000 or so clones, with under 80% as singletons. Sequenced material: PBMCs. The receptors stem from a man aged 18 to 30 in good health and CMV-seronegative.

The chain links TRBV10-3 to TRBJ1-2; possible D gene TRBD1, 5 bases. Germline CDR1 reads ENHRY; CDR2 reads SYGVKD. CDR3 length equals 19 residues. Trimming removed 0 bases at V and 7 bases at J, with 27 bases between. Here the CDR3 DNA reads TGTGCCATCAGTGAGTCGGCCTTTGAAAAGATAGGGGATAATGGTGGCTACACCTTC. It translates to CAISESAFEKIGDNGGYTF.

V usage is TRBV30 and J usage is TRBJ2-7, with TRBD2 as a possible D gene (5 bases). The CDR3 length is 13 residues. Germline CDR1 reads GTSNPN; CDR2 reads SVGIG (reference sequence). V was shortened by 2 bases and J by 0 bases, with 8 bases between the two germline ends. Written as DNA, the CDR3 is TGTGCCTGGAGTTTGGGAGCCTCCTACGAGCAGTACTTC. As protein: CAWSLGASYEQYF. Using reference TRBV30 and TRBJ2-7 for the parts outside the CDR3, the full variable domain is SQTIHQWPATLVQPVGSPLSLECTVEGTSNPNLYWYRQAAGRGLQLLFYSVGIGQISSEVPQNLSASRPQDRQFILSSKKLLLSDSGFYLCAWSLGASYEQYFGPGTRLTVT.

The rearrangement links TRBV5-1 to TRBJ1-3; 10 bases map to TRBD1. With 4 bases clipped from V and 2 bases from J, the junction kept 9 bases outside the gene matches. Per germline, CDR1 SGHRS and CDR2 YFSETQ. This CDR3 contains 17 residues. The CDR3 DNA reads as TGCGCCAGCAGCCACGGGACAGGGGAGTTTCCTGGAAACACCATATATTTT. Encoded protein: CASSHGTGEFPGNTIYF. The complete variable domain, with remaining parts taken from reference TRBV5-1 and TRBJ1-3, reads KAGVTQTPRYLIKTRGQQVTLSCSPISGHRSVSWYQQTPGQGLQFLFEYFSETQRNKGNFPGRFSGRQFSNSRSEMNVSTLELGDSALYLCASSHGTGEFPGNTIYFGEGSWLTVV.

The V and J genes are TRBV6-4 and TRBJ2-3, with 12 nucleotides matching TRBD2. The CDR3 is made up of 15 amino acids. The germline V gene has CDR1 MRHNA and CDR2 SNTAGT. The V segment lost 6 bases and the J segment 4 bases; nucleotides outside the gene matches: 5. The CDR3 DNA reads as TGTGCCAGCAGCTCGACTAGCGGGAGTGCAGATACGCAGTATTTT. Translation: CASSSTSGSADTQYF.

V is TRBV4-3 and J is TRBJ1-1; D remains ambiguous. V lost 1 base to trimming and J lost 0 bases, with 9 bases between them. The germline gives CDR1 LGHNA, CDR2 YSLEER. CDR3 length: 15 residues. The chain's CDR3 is CASSQVGLMNTEAFF. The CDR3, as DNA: TGCGCCAGCAGCCAAGTTGGACTCATGAACACTGAAGCTTTCTTT.

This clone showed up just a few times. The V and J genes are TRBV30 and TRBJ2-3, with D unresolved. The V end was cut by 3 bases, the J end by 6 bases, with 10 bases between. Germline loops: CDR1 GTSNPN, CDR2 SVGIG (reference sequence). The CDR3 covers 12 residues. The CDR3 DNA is TGTGCCTGGAGCCCGGCGCGGGATACGCAGTATTTT. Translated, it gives CAWSPARDTQYF. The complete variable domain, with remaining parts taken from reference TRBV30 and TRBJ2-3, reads SQTIHQWPATLVQPVGSPLSLECTVEGTSNPNLYWYRQAAGRGLQLLFYSVGIGQISSEVPQNLSASRPQDRQFILSSKKLLLSDSGFYLCAWSPARDTQYFGPGTRLTVL.

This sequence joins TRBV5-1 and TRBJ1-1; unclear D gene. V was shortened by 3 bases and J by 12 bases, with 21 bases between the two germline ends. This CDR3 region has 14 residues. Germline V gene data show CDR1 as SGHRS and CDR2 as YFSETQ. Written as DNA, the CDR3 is TGCGCCAGCAGCTCGGAAGGCGAGGGTACGCGAACTTTCTTT. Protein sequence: CASSSEGEGTRTFF.

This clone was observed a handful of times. The CDR3 sequence is CASSYSPLKAFF. The CDR3 DNA reads as TGTGCCAGCAGTTACTCGCCACTAAAAGCTTTCTTT. V is TRBV6-6 and J is TRBJ1-1; D gene ambiguous. The CDR3 has 12 amino acids. Germline values: CDR1 MNHNY, CDR2 SVGAGI (reference sequence). The germline V and J ends were trimmed by 0 bases and 9 bases, with 8 bases remaining between them.

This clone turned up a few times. As DNA, the CDR3 is TGTGCCAGCAGCAGGGGGGGGAGGGGCAATCAGCCCCAGCATTTT. This encodes CASSRGGRGNQPQHF. The chain employs TRBV7-8 and TRBJ1-5, with TRBD1 as a possible D gene (6 bases). V lost 5 bases and J 2 bases, leaving 13 bases between the germline ends. Germline V gene data show CDR1 as SGHVS and CDR2 as FQNEAQ. This CDR3 is built from 15 residues.